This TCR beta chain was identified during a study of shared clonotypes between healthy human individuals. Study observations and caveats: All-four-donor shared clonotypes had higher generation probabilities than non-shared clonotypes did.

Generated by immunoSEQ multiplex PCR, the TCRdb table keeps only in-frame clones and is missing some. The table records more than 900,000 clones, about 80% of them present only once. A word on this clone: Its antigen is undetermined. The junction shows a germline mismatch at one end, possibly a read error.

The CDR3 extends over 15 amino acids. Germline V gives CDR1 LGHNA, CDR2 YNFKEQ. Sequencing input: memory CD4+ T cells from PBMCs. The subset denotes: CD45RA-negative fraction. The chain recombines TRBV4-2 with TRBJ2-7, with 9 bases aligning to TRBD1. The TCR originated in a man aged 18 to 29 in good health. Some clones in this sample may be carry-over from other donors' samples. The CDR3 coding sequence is TGTGCCAGCAGCCAAGTGGGACAGGGCTCCCACGAGCAGTACTTC. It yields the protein CASSQVGQGSHEQYF.